This TCR beta chain was recorded in a study of vaccination effects on CD4 cells after COVID-19. Points on this clone: The antigen is undetermined.

Sequencing was performed with immunoSEQ multiplex PCR; in TCRdb, only in-frame clones are kept and a portion is missing. The table lists fewer than 25,000 clones, about 70% of them singletons. Sequencing followed a ViraFEST assay step that expanded antigen-specific CD4+ T cells with viral peptide pools. Cultured cells yielded isolated CD4+ T cells after 10 days. Everyone in the study got two shots of either the BNT162b2 or mRNA-1273 vaccine. Vaccinated recipients, who were negative for nucleocapsid antibodies, had no history of SARS-CoV-2 infection. Every well got a few million PBMC, which were grown with 8.5 to 10 IU/ml IL-2 and around 10 ug/ml peptides. The V end lost 0 bases, the J end lost 5 bases, and 11 bases lay between the germline ends. This CDR3 comprises 15 residues. Germline V gene data show CDR1 as MNHEY and CDR2 as SVGAGI.

The clonotype comes from a human donor who received a COVID-19 vaccine. The chain couples TRBV6-5 to TRBJ1-3; D unclear. Sample: CD4+ T cells from PBMCs cultured with SARS-CoV-2 spike peptides, taken after COVID-19 vaccination. The CDR3 loop is CASSYSNNLRNTIYF. DNA of the CDR3: TGTGCCAGCAGTTACTCGAATAACCTGAGAAACACCATATATTTT.